Sequencing of this T cell receptor beta chain was carried out in a study of breast tumors, draining lymph nodes, adjacent tissues. Study results and caveats: Tumor and nontumor repertoires were significantly more similar in luminal-like than in basal-like breast cancer.

Via MiXCR, TCRdb re-called the multiplex PCR reads, giving one row per CDR3 protein. The table has around 21,000 distinct CDR3 sequences, about 41% seen once. With respect to this clonotype: The antigen is undetermined. The junction departs from the called germline gene at one end, perhaps through a read error.

This TCR was recovered from a female donor with breast cancer. Some clones in this sample may be carry-over from other donors' samples. Sequences were obtained from breast tumor tissue.

In nucleotides, the CDR3 is TGTGCCAGCAGTCACTCTCGGACGGGGACCTACGAGCAGTACTTC. This gives the protein CASSHSRTGTYEQYF. This chain links TRBV6-5 with TRBJ2-7, with a possible D match to TRBD2 (5 bases). CDR1 is MNHEY, CDR2 SVGAGI, per germline. The length of the CDR3 is 15 residues.